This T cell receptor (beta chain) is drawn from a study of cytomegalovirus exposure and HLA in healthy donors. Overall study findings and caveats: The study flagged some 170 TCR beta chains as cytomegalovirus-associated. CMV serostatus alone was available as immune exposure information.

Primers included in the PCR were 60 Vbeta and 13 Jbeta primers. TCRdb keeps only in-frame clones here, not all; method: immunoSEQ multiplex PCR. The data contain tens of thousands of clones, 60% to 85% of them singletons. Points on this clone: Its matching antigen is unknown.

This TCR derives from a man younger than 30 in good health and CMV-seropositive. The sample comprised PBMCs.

The CDR3 spells CASSPLTGGLDTQYF. The CDR3 bases are TGTGCCAGCAGCCCCCTCACGGGAGGGTTAGATACGCAGTATTTT. The chain employs TRBV11-2 and TRBJ2-3, with 8 bases identical to TRBD2. In germline, CDR1 is SGHAT, CDR2 FQNNGV. Trimming at V came to 5 bases and at J to 5 bases, leaving 9 bases not matched to a gene. This CDR3 comprises 15 residues.